These 5 T cell receptor beta chains were sequenced from one sample in a study of T cell repertoires in cytomegalovirus infection (dated by TCRdb to the late 2010s). Sequenced on an Illumina HiSeq 1500. Using fastp trimming at Q25 and MiXCR clonotype assembly, TCRdb reanalyzed the public sequencing data and kept in-frame beta chains. Here each entry gathers all rows of one CDR3 protein and keeps the most common genes and DNA. This sample holds over 150,000 distinct CDR3 sequences; 17% were observed only once. The ten largest clones take up under 30% of the sample. Material: CD8+ T cells from PBMCs. These receptors originate from a human donor in good health (CMV status not recorded). Some clones in this sample may be carry-over from other donors' samples.

The chain has TRBV7-9 and TRBJ2-7, with D possibly called TRBD1 or TRBD2 (6 bases each). The V end was cut by 1 base, the J end by 2 bases, with 12 bases between. Germline-derived CDR1 and CDR2 are SEHNR and FQNEAQ (reference sequence). CDR3 length: 15 amino acids. The CDR3 nucleotides read TGTGCCAGCAGCTTAGGAGGGGGGCTCACCTACGAGCAGTACTTC. This encodes CASSLGGGLTYEQYF.

This clonotype was recorded a few times. This chain joins TRBV6-2 or TRBV6-3 and TRBJ2-2, with TRBD2 matching 8 bases. Per the germline V gene, CDR1 is MNHEY and CDR2 is SVGEGT. V lost 0 bases and J lost 8; bases outside the gene matches: 8. The CDR3 has 16 amino acids. CDR3 sequence (DNA): TGTGCCAGCAGTTACTCACCAGCGGGGGCGTCGGGGGAGCTGTTTTTT. This gives the protein CASSYSPAGASGELFF.

This clonotype was observed a handful of times. This chain links TRBV19 with TRBJ2-1, with 8 positions matching TRBD1. Germline V gene sequence: CDR1 LNHDA, CDR2 SQIVND (reference sequence). V lost 6 bases, J lost 6 bases, and 7 bases stayed unmatched. CDR3 length equals 14 residues. CDR3 protein: CASSLQGASNEQFF. The CDR3 nucleotides read TGTGCCAGTAGCTTGCAGGGGGCGAGCAATGAGCAGTTCTTC.

This clonotype has just a few counts. The V gene is TRBV12-3 or TRBV12-4, the J gene TRBJ2-1; D perhaps matches TRBD2 (6 bases). CDR3 length: 16 residues. Trimming removed 1 base from V and 0 bases from J, with 10 bases in between. Here the CDR3 reads CASSLVPAGSYNEQFF. As DNA, the CDR3 is TGTGCCAGCAGTTTAGTGCCAGCGGGCTCCTACAATGAGCAGTTCTTC.

This clonotype was counted between two and nine times. The V call is TRBV14, the J call TRBJ1-1, with D possibly TRBD1 on 5 matching bases. CDR3 length: 14 amino acids. Trimming cost V 0 bases and J 5 bases, with 10 bases left between them. Germline CDR1 SGHDN, CDR2 FVKESK. In DNA form, the CDR3 reads TGTGCCAGCAGCCAAGACCGGGGGAGGACTGAAGCTTTCTTT. This gives the protein CASSQDRGRTEAFF.